At least ten counts were recorded for the clone carrying this TCR beta chain. TCRdb re-derived calls from the RT-PCR reads in MiXCR, one entry per CDR3 protein. The data contain hundreds of thousands of distinct CDR3 sequences, more than 13% of them seen just once; the ten biggest clones take up 3.6%. The CDR3 length is 15 residues. Germline values: CDR1 MNHEY, CDR2 SVGAGI. The ends were cut back, 7 bases at V and 1 base at J, with 16 bases in the middle. Source material: memory CD4+ T cells from blood. This chain links TRBV6-5 with TRBJ1-1; a possible D gene is TRBD1 (6 bases). The origin of this receptor is a female donor in good health, serving as a healthy control. The CDR3 region is CASKRQVLGNTEAFF. The CDR3 DNA reads TGTGCCAGCAAGAGACAGGTCCTGGGGAACACTGAAGCTTTCTTT.